These 31 T cell receptor beta chains were sequenced from one sample in a study of T cell changes during pregnancy in multiple sclerosis. Assay used: immunoSEQ multiplex PCR; TCRdb lists only in-frame clones, some missing. The repertoire holds 60,000 or so clones, roughly 91% seen once, with 0.8% to 1% in the top ten. This material consisted of peripheral blood, taken before pregnancy. The source is a female donor with multiple sclerosis, enrolled in a pregnancy study.

This chain uses TRBV5-1 with TRBJ1-1; no clear D. V shed 0 bases and J shed 5 bases, with 11 bases lying between them. The CDR3 is 14 residues long. The germline gives CDR1 SGHRS, CDR2 YFSETQ. This CDR3 reads CASSLGSGRTEAFF. The CDR3 region has the DNA TGCGCCAGCAGCTTGGGCTCCGGTCGGACTGAAGCTTTCTTT.

V gene TRBV14 combines with J gene TRBJ2-7; perhaps TRBD1 as D (6 bases). The CDR3 is 15 amino acids. CDR1 and CDR2 from the germline V gene are SGHDN and FVKESK. V was trimmed by 4 bases and J by 5 bases, leaving 18 bases between them. The CDR3 nucleotides read TGTGCCAGCAGCCCCTTGGGGGCAGGCCGTAACGAGCAGTACTTC. Translation gives CASSPLGAGRNEQYF.

The chain carries TRBV7-3 and TRBJ2-3; 9 positions match TRBD2. CDR1 is SGHTA, CDR2 FQGTGA, per germline. With 5 bases clipped from V and 5 bases from J, the junction kept 11 bases outside the gene matches. This CDR3 comprises 16 residues. The CDR3 region has the DNA TGTGCCAGCAGCCCGCGGGGGGGGCGGGGAATAGATACGCAGTATTTT. Translation: CASSPRGGRGIDTQYF.

The gene calls are TRBV9 and TRBJ2-5; TRBD2 matches at 7 bases. This CDR3 is built from 14 residues. The V gene's germline CDR1 is SGDLS and CDR2 YYNGEE. The trim removed 0 bases at V and 4 bases at J, leaving 3 bases unmatched. As DNA, the CDR3 is TGTGCCAGCAGCGTAGAGGGAGGGCGAGAGACCCAGTACTTC. It encodes CASSVEGGRETQYF.

This clone appeared once. This chain links TRBV25-1 with TRBJ1-2, with a tentative D call TRBD1 (5 bases). CDR3 size: 13 residues. From germline, CDR1 is MGHDK and CDR2 SYGVNS. V was pared by 8 bases and J by 8 bases, with 18 bases between. In DNA form, the CDR3 reads TGTGCCAGCCTTGAAACAGGCGTCGGGGGCTACACCTTC. Translating it yields CASLETGVGGYTF.

The chain combines TRBV5-1 with TRBJ2-7, with 11 bases identical to TRBD2. Germline-derived CDR1 and CDR2 are SGHRS and YFSETQ. The J segment lost 7 bases and the V segment lost 1 base, leaving 7 bases of the junction unmatched. The CDR3 sequence is 15 residues long. CDR3 loop: CASSLLAGGPGEQYF. The CDR3 nucleotides are TGCGCCAGCAGCTTGTTAGCGGGGGGGCCGGGGGAGCAGTACTTC.

This chain joins TRBV7-8 and TRBJ2-6; TRBD1 might be the D (6 bases). V lost 4 bases and J 4 bases, leaving 17 bases between the germline ends. The CDR3 extends over 17 amino acids. The germline V gene has CDR1 SGHVS and CDR2 FQNEAQ. CDR3 sequence: CASSSTGSTAGANVLTF. CDR3 sequence (DNA): TGTGCCAGCAGCTCGACAGGTTCTACGGCCGGGGCCAACGTCCTGACTTTC.

In regard to this clone: This sample also contains other DNA sequences that code for the same CDR3. The chain recombines TRBV7-2 with TRBJ2-6; 7 bases agree with TRBD1. The germline CDR1 and CDR2 sequences are SGHTA and FQGNSA. V dropped 4 bases and J dropped 4; count of bases not matched to a gene: 7. The CDR3 sequence is 16 residues long. In DNA, the CDR3 is TGTGCCAGCAGCTCCTCAGGGGGAACGGGGGCCAACGTCCTGACTTTC. Protein: CASSSSGGTGANVLTF.

This chain links TRBV27 with TRBJ2-7, with TRBD2 as a possible D gene (6 bases). Per germline, CDR1 MNHEY and CDR2 SMNVEV (reference sequence). V shed 1 base and J shed 3 bases, with 13 bases lying between them. CDR3 length: 15 residues. CDR3 sequence reads: CASSLYPGTYYEQYF. The CDR3 DNA reads as TGTGCCAGCAGTTTATACCCCGGGACTTACTACGAGCAGTACTTC.

The chain employs TRBV15 and TRBJ2-7, with TRBD2 as a possible D gene (6 bases). The CDR3 has 14 residues. Germline loops: CDR1 LNHNV, CDR2 YYDKDF (reference sequence). V lost 5 bases and J lost 0, with 11 bases in between. CDR3 sequence (DNA): TGTGCCACCAGCCGTCGGGGGAGCTCCTACGAGCAGTACTTC. Protein: CATSRRGSSYEQYF.

In the case of this clone: At one of its ends the junction is not consistent with the germline gene, which may arise from a read error. The rearrangement links TRBV7-3 to TRBJ2-3; tentatively, D is TRBD1 (6 bases). Looked up from germline, CDR1 is SGHTA and CDR2 is FQGTGA. This CDR3 is 15 amino acids long. The CDR3 DNA reads TGTGCCAGCAGCCTAACGGGACACCACACAGATACGCAGTATTTT. As protein: CASSLTGHHTDTQYF.

This sequence joins TRBV18 and TRBJ1-4; perhaps TRBD1 as D (5 bases). The CDR3 is made up of 16 amino acids. The V gene lost 3 bases and the J gene lost 8 bases, with 19 bases spanning the gap. CDR1 and CDR2 (germline): KGHSH, LQKENI. This CDR3 is CASSPTGGRAQEKLFF. DNA of the CDR3: TGTGCCAGCTCACCGACCGGGGGTCGGGCTCAAGAAAAACTGTTTTTT.

The V and J genes are TRBV2 and TRBJ1-6; perhaps TRBD1 as D (5 bases). Germline CDR1 reads SNHLY; CDR2 reads FYNNEI. V gave up 6 bases and J gave up 0 bases, with 15 bases separating them. CDR3 size: 17 residues. CDR3 nucleotide sequence: TGTGCCAGCAGACGACGGGACTCGAGCTCCTATAATTCACCCCTCCACTTT. As protein: CASRRRDSSSYNSPLHF.

V usage is TRBV4-1 and J usage is TRBJ2-1; D not resolved. The V and J ends lost 2 bases and 0 bases respectively, with 11 bases between them. CDR3 length: 16 amino acids. The V gene's germline CDR1 is MGHRA and CDR2 YSYEKL. The CDR3 is CASSQLDLTSYNEQFF. As DNA, the CDR3 is TGCGCCAGCAGCCAACTAGACTTAACCTCCTACAATGAGCAGTTCTTC.

The V and J genes are TRBV25-1 and TRBJ1-5; the match to TRBD1 covers 7 bases. The germline CDR1 and CDR2 sequences are MGHDK and SYGVNS. The ends lost 4 bases at V and 5 bases at J; junction bases unmatched: 5. This CDR3 has 14 residues. The CDR3 DNA follows: TGTGCCAGCAGTGCGACAGGGACCCATCAGCCCCAGCATTTT. Translation: CASSATGTHQPQHF.

The gene calls are TRBV4-3 and TRBJ2-5; D possibly corresponds to TRBD1 (6 bases). Deletions cut 4 bases from V and 4 bases from J, with 16 bases between. CDR1 and CDR2 from the germline V gene are LGHNA and YSLEER. The CDR3 has 15 amino acids. CDR3 DNA: TGCGCCAGCAGCCCCAACAGGGATTTTCGAGAGACCCAGTACTTC. As protein: CASSPNRDFRETQYF.

The rearrangement links TRBV25-1 to TRBJ2-3; 9 nucleotides match TRBD2. The CDR3 runs to 16 residues. Germline V gene sequence: CDR1 MGHDK, CDR2 SYGVNS. J was trimmed by 2 bases and V by 3 bases; bases with no gene match: 6. The DNA for the CDR3 is TGTGCCAGCAGTGATCATGCGGGGGGGATCACAGATACGCAGTATTTT. Protein: CASSDHAGGITDTQYF.

This clone was found a few times. This chain uses TRBV6-5 with TRBJ1-3; unclear D gene. The germline CDR1 and CDR2 sequences are MNHEY and SVGAGI. Trimming left V 9 bases short and J 2 bases short, with 11 bases between. CDR3 length: 13 residues. In nucleotides, the CDR3 is TGTGCCAGTCTTGGGCTCACTGGAAACACCATATATTTT. It specifies CASLGLTGNTIYF.

The genes are TRBV6-5 and TRBJ1-2; 11 bases map to TRBD1. The V segment lost 0 bases and the J segment 4 bases; nucleotides outside the gene matches: 4. This CDR3 region has 16 residues. Germline V gene data show CDR1 as MNHEY and CDR2 as SVGAGI. DNA of the CDR3: TGTGCCAGCAGTTACTCTGGACAGGGGGCTAGCTATGGCTACACCTTC. This translates into CASSYSGQGASYGYTF.

The V and J genes are TRBV5-6 and TRBJ1-1; 7 nucleotides align to TRBD1. The CDR3 is 15 amino acids. The ends lost 4 bases at V and 1 base at J; junction bases unmatched: 7. Germline values: CDR1 SGHDT, CDR2 YYEEEE. CDR3 in amino acids: CASSGTGTANTEAFF. The CDR3 DNA reads as TGTGCCAGCAGCGGAACCGGGACAGCGAACACTGAAGCTTTCTTT.

V and J are TRBV7-8 and TRBJ2-3; possible D gene TRBD1, 5 bases. V lost 0 bases and J 0 bases, leaving 7 bases between the germline ends. Germline V gene sequence: CDR1 SGHVS, CDR2 FQNEAQ. CDR3 length: 15 amino acids. The chain's CDR3 is CASSLAGRSTDTQYF. CDR3 nucleotide sequence: TGTGCCAGCAGCTTAGCGGGGCGGAGCACAGATACGCAGTATTTT. Supplemented by reference TRBV7-8 and TRBJ2-3, the full variable domain reads GAGVSQSPRYKVAKRGQDVALRCDPISGHVSLFWYQQALGQGPEFLTYFQNEAQLDKSGLPSDRFFAERPEGSVSTLKIQRTQQEDSAVYLCASSLAGRSTDTQYFGPGTRLTVL.

The chain links TRBV4-3 to TRBJ1-2, with D possibly being TRBD1 (5 bases). The CDR3 totals 14 residues. Germline V gene sequence: CDR1 LGHNA, CDR2 YSLEER. Deletions cut 1 base from V and 4 bases from J, with 10 bases between. The CDR3 reads CASSQVGGVYGYTF. CDR3 bases: TGCGCCAGCAGCCAAGTCGGAGGGGTCTATGGCTACACCTTC.

The rearrangement links TRBV7-2 to TRBJ1-5, with 9 bases identical to TRBD1. The CDR3 loop spans 16 amino acids. Trimming removed 5 bases from V and 0 bases from J; junction bases left unmatched: 5. The germline V gene has CDR1 SGHTA and CDR2 FQGNSA. As DNA, the CDR3 is TGTGCCAGCAGCGCCCGGACAGGGGTTAGCAATCAGCCCCAGCATTTT. Amino acid sequence: CASSARTGVSNQPQHF.

The chain recombines TRBV29-1 with TRBJ2-1; a weak D match, TRBD2 (7 bases). This CDR3 spans 12 amino acids. V was clipped by 5 bases and J by 4 bases, with 9 bases between them. Germline V gives CDR1 SQVTM, CDR2 ANQGSEA. CDR3 DNA: TGCAGCGTTAGGGGGGGGTACAATGAGCAGTTCTTC. Protein sequence: CSVRGGYNEQFF.

This clone appeared a single time. The genes are TRBV5-6 and TRBJ1-3, with TRBD1 as a possible D gene (6 bases). V lost 0 bases and J 2 bases, leaving 12 bases between the germline ends. This CDR3 spans 16 amino acids. Germline values: CDR1 SGHDT, CDR2 YYEEEE. The CDR3 sequence: CASSLATGSAGNTIYF. For the CDR3, the DNA is TGTGCCAGCAGCTTGGCTACAGGGTCAGCTGGAAACACCATATATTTT.

The chain carries TRBV19 and TRBJ2-1, with 10 bases aligning to TRBD1. This CDR3 contains 15 residues. Germline trimming cut 0 bases from V and 7 bases from J; bases unmatched to any gene: 3. CDR1 and CDR2 from the germline V gene are LNHDA and SQIVND (reference sequence). CDR3 bases: TGTGCCAGTAGTATAGAGACAGGGGGCTTTAATGAGCAGTTCTTC. This translates into CASSIETGGFNEQFF.

The CDR3 nucleotides read TGTGCCAGCAGCTTGGGACTAGCGGGGGCAGAGACCCAGTACTTC. Protein sequence: CASSLGLAGAETQYF. The genes are TRBV5-6 and TRBJ2-5; TRBD2 agrees at 12 bases. The CDR3 contains 15 residues. The junction had 1 base not matched to a gene; V was cut back by 0 bases and J by 4 bases. The germline V gene has CDR1 SGHDT and CDR2 YYEEEE.

The rearrangement joins TRBV29-1 to TRBJ1-2, with TRBD1 matching over 7 bases. Losses at the gene ends were 6 bases for V and 8 bases for J; bases not matched to a gene: 6. This CDR3 is 11 amino acids long. Germline V CDR1 and CDR2: SQVTM, ANQGSEA. The CDR3 here is CSVWTGQGYTF. The CDR3 DNA is TGCAGCGTCTGGACAGGACAGGGCTACACCTTC.

This chain connects TRBV7-2 to TRBJ2-1; perhaps TRBD1 as D (7 bases). Deletions cut 6 bases from V and 0 bases from J, with 15 bases between. The CDR3 has 16 amino acids. CDR1 is SGHTA, CDR2 FQGNSA, per germline. In nucleotides, the CDR3 is TGTGCCAGCAGACCTGGGGGGACAGTCTCCTACAATGAGCAGTTCTTC. Protein product: CASRPGGTVSYNEQFF.

The chain couples TRBV7-2 to TRBJ2-1, with TRBD2 as a possible D gene (6 bases). The CDR3 covers 12 residues. Trimming removed 6 bases from V and 6 bases from J, with 9 bases in between. The germline V gene has CDR1 SGHTA and CDR2 FQGNSA. DNA for the CDR3: TGTGCCAGCAGGACCGGGGGCAATGAGCAGTTCTTC. Protein product: CASRTGGNEQFF.

The chain is built from TRBV7-3 and TRBJ2-3, with 8 bases identical to TRBD2. CDR1 SGHTA and CDR2 FQGTGA come from the germline V gene. The CDR3 runs 17 residues. Losses at the gene ends were 3 bases for V and 2 bases for J; bases not matched to a gene: 10. CDR3 DNA sequence: TGTGCCAGCAGCTTTATTGGGGCGGGGGGCCACACAGATACGCAGTATTTT. This sequence encodes CASSFIGAGGHTDTQYF.